This TCR beta chain is drawn from a study of vaccination effects on CD4 cells after COVID-19. For the study at large: Each participant was administered two doses of either the BNT162b2 or the mRNA-1273 vaccine.

Study-level findings and limits: The study got few convalescent patients and did not collect any early post-infection timepoints.

Viral peptide pool expansion of antigen-specific CD4+ T cells preceded sequencing in the ViraFEST assay. It was after approximately 11 days of culture that CD4+ T cells were isolated. Nucleocapsid antibodies stayed negative before and after vaccination, showing no earlier SARS-CoV-2 infection. After fewer than 2.5 million PBMC were placed in each well, they were cultured with about 10 IU/ml IL-2 and approximately 10 ug/ml peptides. In the cultures, half the medium was exchanged for IL-2 medium on days 3 and 7. Concerning this clone itself: Its antigen remains unidentified.

Sequencing used immunoSEQ multiplex PCR; TCRdb keeps in-frame clones, though not all of them. Among about 68,000 clones, under 90% were seen once, and the ten largest hold approximately 12%. The germline V and J ends were trimmed by 2 bases and 7 bases, with 13 bases remaining between them. The CDR3 runs to 14 residues. Looked up from germline, CDR1 is SGHRS and CDR2 is YFSETQ. V gene TRBV5-1 combines with J gene TRBJ1-5; D is unclear. This material consisted of CD4+ T cells from PBMCs cultured with SARS-CoV-2 spike peptides, taken before COVID-19 vaccination. This receptor was obtained from a human donor who received a COVID-19 vaccine. The CDR3 DNA reads as TGCGCCAGCAGCTTCGACCCTACCCGCCAGCCCCAGCATTTT. This codes for CASSFDPTRQPQHF.